These 8 T cell receptor gamma chains came from one sample sequenced in a study of Vδ1+ human thymocytes. The template was reverse-transcribed extracted RNA. Multiplex PCR used pooled V-gene forward primers and a constant-region reverse primer to amplify CDR3s. TCRdb called clones anew from the multiplex PCR reads with CATT. Of 7,000 to 9,500 gamma-chain clones in the sample, approximately 55% were seen once. These receptors have no identified antigens. Study-level findings and limits: Highly polyclonal TRG and TRD repertoires with Gaussian CDR3 length distributions appeared in thymus.

The sample taken for sequencing was Vdelta1+ gamma-delta thymocytes from the thymus. The sample's subset: FACS-sorted CD3+ TCRalphabeta- TCRVdelta1+ TCRVdelta2- thymocytes. These receptor sequences come from a girl under two years old who had congenital heart surgery.

This chain joins TRGV4 and TRGJ1 or TRGJ2. The J gene, missing from TCRdb, was assigned here through DNA to germline matching. The CDR3 extends over 14 amino acids. J was trimmed by 4 bases and V by 0 bases; bases with no gene match: 6. CDR1 is EGSTGY, CDR2 YDSYTSSV, per germline. The CDR3 bases are TGTGCCACCTGGGATGGGCTGGGGTATTATAAGAAACTCTTT. It codes for CATWDGLGYYKKLF.

This clone was recorded a few times. The chain employs TRGV3 and TRGJ1 or TRGJ2. With 3 bases clipped from V and 11 bases from J, the junction kept 4 bases outside the gene matches. Germline V gene sequence: CDR1 VTNTFY, CDR2 YDVSTARD (reference sequence). CDR3 size: 10 residues. DNA of the CDR3: TGTGCCACCTGGGACCAGGAGAAACTCTTT. As protein: CATWDQEKLF.

The chain employs TRGV3 and TRGJP1. No J gene is reported in TCRdb; it was inferred here by comparing the DNA with germline. Looked up from germline, CDR1 is VTNTFY and CDR2 is YDVSTARD (reference sequence). V trimming: 12 bases; J trimming: 11 bases; junction bases outside the gene matches: 15. The CDR3 consists of 12 residues. The CDR3 here is CAPLDMRWFKIF. DNA of the CDR3: TGTGCCCCCTTGGACATGCGATGGTTCAAGATATTT.

The V and J genes are TRGV9 and TRGJ1 or TRGJ2. The J gene was missing in TCRdb and was found by matching the end of the DNA to germline. This CDR3 has 14 residues. Trimming removed 0 bases from V and 7 bases from J; junction bases left unmatched: 9. Germline loops: CDR1 GITISATS, CDR2 ISYDGTV (reference sequence). CDR3 loop: CALWEVCCLYKKLF. The CDR3 region has the DNA TGTGCCTTGTGGGAGGTGTGTTGTTTGTATAAGAAACTCTTT.

The genes are TRGV8 and TRGJ1 or TRGJ2. Here the J gene was assigned by germline matching of the DNA, as TCRdb has none. Germline V lookup: CDR1 VENAVY, CDR2 YDSYNSRV. V shed 0 bases, J shed 7 bases, and the junction held 9 bases outside the gene matches. The CDR3 contains 14 residues. The CDR3 here is CATWDRRGGYKKLF. The CDR3 coding sequence is TGTGCCACCTGGGATAGGCGCGGAGGGTATAAGAAACTCTTT.

V is TRGV4 and J is TRGJ1 or TRGJ2. Germline V lookup: CDR1 EGSTGY, CDR2 YDSYTSSV. The CDR3 consists of 14 residues. Unmatched junction bases numbered 11, after V lost 6 bases and J lost 3 bases. The CDR3 spells CATWPNPLYYKKLF. DNA of the CDR3: TGTGCCACCTGGCCTAATCCACTTTATTATAAGAAACTCTTT.

The rearrangement joins TRGV2 to TRGJ1 or TRGJ2. TCRdb supplies no J gene; here it was assigned by aligning the nucleotide sequence to germline. Trimming at V came to 0 bases and at J to 7 bases, leaving 6 bases not matched to a gene. The CDR3 has 13 residues. Germline assignment: CDR1 EGSNGY and CDR2 YDSYNSKV. Here the CDR3 reads CATWDGGWYKKLF. The CDR3 DNA sequence: TGTGCCACCTGGGACGGGGGGTGGTATAAGAAACTCTTT.

Comments on this clone: The junction differs from germline at one of its ends, possibly a read error. The chain has TRGV8 and TRGJ1 or TRGJ2. No J segment appears in TCRdb, so it was assigned here by matching the sequence to germline. Germline lookup yields CDR1 VENAVY and CDR2 YDSYNSRV. This CDR3 has 15 residues. CDR3 coding DNA: TGTGCCACCGGGGATGCAAGAACGGCTGTATATAAGAAACTCTTT. It translates to CATGDARTAVYKKLF.